The 10 T cell receptor beta chains given below trace back to one sample, sequenced in a study of cytomegalovirus exposure and HLA in healthy donors. The study ran its PCR with 60 Vbeta and 13 Jbeta primers. Clones were read by immunoSEQ multiplex PCR, and TCRdb kept only the in-frame ones, dropping some. The table has some 200,000 clones, 65% to 80% seen once. Sequencing was carried out using PBMCs. These receptors were obtained from a girl aged 2 to 10 in good health and CMV-seronegative.

This chain joins TRBV9 and TRBJ2-1, with TRBD2 matching over 7 bases. The CDR3 covers 17 residues. Trimming took 2 bases from V and 5 from J; bases not matched to a gene: 13. CDR1 is SGDLS and CDR2 is YYNGEE in the germline V gene. CDR3 residues: CASSVRALPSGDNEQFF. In DNA, the CDR3 is TGTGCCAGCAGCGTGAGGGCCCTCCCTAGCGGTGACAATGAGCAGTTCTTC.

The V gene is TRBV19, the J gene TRBJ2-2; D is unresolved. The CDR3 has 16 amino acids. CDR1 and CDR2 (germline): LNHDA, SQIVND (reference sequence). Trimming took 5 bases from V and 3 from J, leaving 16 bases between them. The CDR3 DNA follows: TGTGCCAGTAGTCCGCAATCTGGGCGCGACACCGGGGAGCTGTTTTTT. Translating gives CASSPQSGRDTGELFF.

J is TRBJ2-7 and V is TRBV27, with TRBD1 matching 7 bases. Germline CDR1 reads MNHEY; CDR2 reads SMNVEV (reference sequence). With 11 bases clipped from V and 4 bases from J, the junction kept 11 bases outside the gene matches. The CDR3 covers 13 residues. CDR3 in DNA: TGTGCCGTGGGGAGAGGGGGCCTATACGAGCAGTACTTC. Its protein is CAVGRGGLYEQYF.

About this clone itself: An end of the junction differs from the germline gene, which may be a read error. The CDR3 loop reads CASRWDSYNEQLF. As DNA, the CDR3 is TGTGCCAGCAGATGGGACTCCTACAATGAGCAGCTCTTC. The chain has TRBV6-1 and TRBJ2-1, with D possibly being TRBD2 (6 bases). The CDR3 loop spans 13 amino acids. Looked up from germline, CDR1 is MNHNS and CDR2 is SASEGT.

The V call is TRBV7-9, the J call TRBJ1-2; TRBD1 matches at 7 bases. The CDR3 has 13 residues. From germline, CDR1 is SEHNR and CDR2 FQNEAQ (reference sequence). With V trimmed by 11 bases and J by 3 bases, 9 bases remained unmatched. Written as DNA, the CDR3 is TGTGCCGGAGACAGGGACCCGGACTATGGCTACACCTTC. This translates into CAGDRDPDYGYTF.

The V and J genes are TRBV4-1 and TRBJ2-5; 9 bases agree with TRBD1. CDR1 MGHRA and CDR2 YSYEKL come from the germline V gene. V gave up 0 bases and J gave up 5 bases; unmatched junction bases: 7. The CDR3 loop spans 16 amino acids. CDR3 sequence reads: CASSQDPATGGETQYF. The CDR3 DNA follows: TGCGCCAGCAGCCAAGATCCCGCGACAGGGGGGGAGACCCAGTACTTC.

The V and J genes are TRBV5-6 and TRBJ2-3; the D gene is possibly TRBD2 (5 bases). Germline V gene sequence: CDR1 SGHDT, CDR2 YYEEEE. The CDR3 is 11 amino acids. V lost 4 bases, J lost 5 bases, and 5 bases lay in between. CDR3 loop: CASSREDTQYF. The CDR3 coding sequence is TGTGCCAGCAGCCGGGAAGATACGCAGTATTTT.

V usage is TRBV5-1 and J usage is TRBJ2-3; D may be TRBD2 (5 bases). V lost 5 bases and J lost 1, with 14 bases in between. The CDR3 is 15 amino acids. The germline V gene encodes CDR1 SGHRS and CDR2 YFSETQ. The CDR3 loop reads CASRCDDYGTDTQYF. CDR3 DNA sequence: TGCGCCAGCAGATGTGATGACTACGGCACAGATACGCAGTATTTT.

CDR3 in DNA: TGTGCCAGCACCCCGTCGGGGGTGACTAGCGAGCAGTACTTC. It yields the protein CASTPSGVTSEQYF. The chain uses TRBV9 and TRBJ2-7, with D possibly TRBD2 on 6 matching bases. Trimming removed 6 bases at V and 6 bases at J, with 19 bases between. CDR1 SGDLS and CDR2 YYNGEE come from the germline V gene. The CDR3 runs to 14 residues.

This chain uses TRBV14 with TRBJ1-1, with TRBD1 matching 11 bases. V gave up 2 bases and J gave up 4 bases; unmatched junction bases: 3. This CDR3 contains 15 residues. Germline V gene data show CDR1 as SGHDN and CDR2 as FVKESK. CDR3 in amino acids: CASSQWTGGGTEAFF. For the CDR3, the DNA is TGTGCCAGCAGCCAATGGACAGGGGGCGGCACTGAAGCTTTCTTT.